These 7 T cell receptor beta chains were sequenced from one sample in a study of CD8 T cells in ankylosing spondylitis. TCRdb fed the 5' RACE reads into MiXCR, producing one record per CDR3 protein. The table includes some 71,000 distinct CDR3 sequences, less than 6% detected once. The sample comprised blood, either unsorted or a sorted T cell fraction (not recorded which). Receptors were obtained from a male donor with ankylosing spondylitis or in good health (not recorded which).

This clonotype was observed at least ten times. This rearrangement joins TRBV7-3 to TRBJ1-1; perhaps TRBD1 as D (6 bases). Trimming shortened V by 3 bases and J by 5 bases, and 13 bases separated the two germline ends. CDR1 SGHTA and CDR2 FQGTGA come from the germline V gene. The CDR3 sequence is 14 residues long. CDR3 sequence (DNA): TGTGCCAGCAGCTTGAACCCAGGGGATACTGAAGCTTTCTTT. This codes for CASSLNPGDTEAFF.

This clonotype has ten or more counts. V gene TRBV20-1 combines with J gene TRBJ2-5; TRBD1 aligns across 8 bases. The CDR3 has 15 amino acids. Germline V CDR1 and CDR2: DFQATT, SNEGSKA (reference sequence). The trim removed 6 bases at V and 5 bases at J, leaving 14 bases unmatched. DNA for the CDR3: TGCAGTGCAACCACTGGACAGGGAGGAGGGGAGACCCAGTACTTC. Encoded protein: CSATTGQGGGETQYF.

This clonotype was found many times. The CDR3: CASSSLTSGGPGQYEQYF. Written as DNA, the CDR3 is TGCGCCAGCAGCTCTTTGACTAGCGGGGGGCCAGGGCAATACGAGCAGTACTTC. The chain employs TRBV5-1 and TRBJ2-7; TRBD2 matches 13 bases. Germline trimming cut 3 bases from V and 4 bases from J; bases unmatched to any gene: 13. CDR3 size: 18 residues. The germline V gene has CDR1 SGHRS and CDR2 YFSETQ.

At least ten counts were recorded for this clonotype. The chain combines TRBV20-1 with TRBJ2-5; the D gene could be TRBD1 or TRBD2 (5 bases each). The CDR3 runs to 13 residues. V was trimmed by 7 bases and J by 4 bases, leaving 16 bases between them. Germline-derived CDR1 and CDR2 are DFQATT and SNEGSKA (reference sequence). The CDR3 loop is CSEWDQRRETQYF. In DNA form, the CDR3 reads TGCAGTGAGTGGGACCAGCGGAGAGAGACCCAGTACTTC.

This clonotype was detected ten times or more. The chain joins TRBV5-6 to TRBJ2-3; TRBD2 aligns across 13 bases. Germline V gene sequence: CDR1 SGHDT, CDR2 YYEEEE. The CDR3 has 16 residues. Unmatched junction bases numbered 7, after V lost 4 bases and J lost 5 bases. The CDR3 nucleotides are TGTGCCAGCAGCGATACTAGCGGGGGGGTGTTAGATACGCAGTATTTT. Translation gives CASSDTSGGVLDTQYF.

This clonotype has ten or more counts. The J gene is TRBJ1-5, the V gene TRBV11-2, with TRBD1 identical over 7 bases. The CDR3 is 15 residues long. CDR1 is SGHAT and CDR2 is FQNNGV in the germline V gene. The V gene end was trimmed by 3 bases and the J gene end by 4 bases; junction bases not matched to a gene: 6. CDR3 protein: CASSFDRALNQPQHF. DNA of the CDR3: TGTGCCAGCAGCTTTGACAGGGCTTTGAATCAGCCCCAGCATTTT.

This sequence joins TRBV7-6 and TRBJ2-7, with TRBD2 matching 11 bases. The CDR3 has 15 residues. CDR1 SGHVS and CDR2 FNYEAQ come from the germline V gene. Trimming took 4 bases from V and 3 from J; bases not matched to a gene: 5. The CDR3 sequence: CASSSGTSGIYEQYF. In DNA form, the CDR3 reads TGTGCCAGCAGCTCCGGGACTAGCGGCATCTACGAGCAGTACTTC.